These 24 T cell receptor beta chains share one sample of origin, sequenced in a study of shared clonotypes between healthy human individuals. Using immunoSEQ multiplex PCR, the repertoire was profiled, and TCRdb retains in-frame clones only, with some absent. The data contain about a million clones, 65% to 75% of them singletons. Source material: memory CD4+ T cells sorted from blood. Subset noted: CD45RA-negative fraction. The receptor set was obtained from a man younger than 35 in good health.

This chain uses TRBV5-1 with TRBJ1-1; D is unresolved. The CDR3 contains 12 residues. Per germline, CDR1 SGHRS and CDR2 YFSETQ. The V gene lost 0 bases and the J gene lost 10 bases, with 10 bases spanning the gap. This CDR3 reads CASSLEGRAAFF. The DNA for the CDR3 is TGCGCCAGCAGCTTGGAAGGGCGAGCAGCTTTCTTT.

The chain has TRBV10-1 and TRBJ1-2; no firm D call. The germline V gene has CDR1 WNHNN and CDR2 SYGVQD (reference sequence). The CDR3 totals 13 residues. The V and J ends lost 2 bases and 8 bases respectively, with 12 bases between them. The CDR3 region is CASSERRTQGYTF. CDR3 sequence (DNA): TGCGCCAGCAGTGAGAGGAGGACCCAGGGCTACACCTTC.

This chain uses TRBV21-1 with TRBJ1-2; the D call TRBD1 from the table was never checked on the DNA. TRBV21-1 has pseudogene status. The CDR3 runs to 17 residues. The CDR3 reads CASSNENRQEERYGYTF. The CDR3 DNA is TGTGCCAGCAGCAACGAAAATCGACAGGAGGAGAGATATGGCTACACCTTC.

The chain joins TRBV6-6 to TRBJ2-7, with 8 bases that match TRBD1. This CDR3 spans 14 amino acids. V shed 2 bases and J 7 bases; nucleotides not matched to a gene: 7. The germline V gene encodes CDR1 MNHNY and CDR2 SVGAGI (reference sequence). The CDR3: CASSYAGGSGEQYF. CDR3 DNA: TGTGCCAGCAGTTACGCAGGGGGCTCAGGAGAGCAGTACTTC.

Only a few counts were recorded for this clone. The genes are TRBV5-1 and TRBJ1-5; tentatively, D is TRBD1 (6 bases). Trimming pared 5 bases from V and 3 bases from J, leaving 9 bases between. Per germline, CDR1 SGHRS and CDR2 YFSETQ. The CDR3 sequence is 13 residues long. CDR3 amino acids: CASRGGDNQPQHF. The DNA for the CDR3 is TGCGCCAGCAGAGGGGGGGACAATCAGCCCCAGCATTTT.

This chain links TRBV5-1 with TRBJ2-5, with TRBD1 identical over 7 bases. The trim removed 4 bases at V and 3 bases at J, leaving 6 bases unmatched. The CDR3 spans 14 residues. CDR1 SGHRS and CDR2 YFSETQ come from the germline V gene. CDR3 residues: CASSPGQAEETQYF. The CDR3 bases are TGCGCCAGCAGCCCCGGACAGGCGGAAGAGACCCAGTACTTC.

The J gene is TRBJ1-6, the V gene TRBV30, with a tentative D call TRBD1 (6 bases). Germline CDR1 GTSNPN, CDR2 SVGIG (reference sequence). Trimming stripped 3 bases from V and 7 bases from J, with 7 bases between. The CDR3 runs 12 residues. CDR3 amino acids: CAWRQGNSPLHF. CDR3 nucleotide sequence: TGTGCCTGGAGACAGGGAAATTCACCCCTCCACTTT.

CDR3 sequence reads: CASSPRAADTDTQYF. The CDR3 DNA reads TGCGCCAGCAGCCCACGAGCGGCAGACACAGATACGCAGTATTTT. The chain carries TRBV4-1 and TRBJ2-3; possible D gene TRBD2, 5 bases. Germline lookup yields CDR1 MGHRA and CDR2 YSYEKL. Trimming left V 4 bases short and J 2 bases short, with 13 bases between. CDR3 length: 15 residues.

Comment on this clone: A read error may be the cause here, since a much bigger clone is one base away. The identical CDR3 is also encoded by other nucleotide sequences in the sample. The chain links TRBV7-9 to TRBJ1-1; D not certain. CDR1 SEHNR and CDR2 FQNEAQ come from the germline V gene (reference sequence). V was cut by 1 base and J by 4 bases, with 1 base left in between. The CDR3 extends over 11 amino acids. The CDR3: CASSLGTEAFF. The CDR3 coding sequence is TGTGCCAGCAGCTTAGGCACTGAAGCTTTCTTT.

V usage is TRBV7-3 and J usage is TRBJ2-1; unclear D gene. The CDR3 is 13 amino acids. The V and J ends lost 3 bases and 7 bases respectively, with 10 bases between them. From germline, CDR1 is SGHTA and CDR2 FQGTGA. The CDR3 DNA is TGTGCCAGCAGCTTCCTGGCCGATAATGAGCAGTTCTTC. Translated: CASSFLADNEQFF.

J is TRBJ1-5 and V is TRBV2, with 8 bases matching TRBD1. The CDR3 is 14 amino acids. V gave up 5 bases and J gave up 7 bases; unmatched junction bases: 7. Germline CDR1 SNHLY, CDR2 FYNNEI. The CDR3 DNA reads TGTGCCAGCAGTCGGACAGGGATTGGACAGCCCCAGCATTTT. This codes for CASSRTGIGQPQHF.

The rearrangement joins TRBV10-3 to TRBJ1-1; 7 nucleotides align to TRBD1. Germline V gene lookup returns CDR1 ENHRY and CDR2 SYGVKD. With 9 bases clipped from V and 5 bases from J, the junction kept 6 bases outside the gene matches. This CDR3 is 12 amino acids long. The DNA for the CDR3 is TGTGCCATGGGACAGCCCGGGACTGAAGCTTTCTTT. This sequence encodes CAMGQPGTEAFF.

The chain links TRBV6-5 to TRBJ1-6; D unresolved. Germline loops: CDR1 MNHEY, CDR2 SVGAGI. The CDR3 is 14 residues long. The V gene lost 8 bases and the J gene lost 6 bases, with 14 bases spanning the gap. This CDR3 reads CASSPSGSNSPLHF. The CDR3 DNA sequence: TGTGCCAGCTCCCCTTCGGGGAGTAATTCACCCCTCCACTTT.

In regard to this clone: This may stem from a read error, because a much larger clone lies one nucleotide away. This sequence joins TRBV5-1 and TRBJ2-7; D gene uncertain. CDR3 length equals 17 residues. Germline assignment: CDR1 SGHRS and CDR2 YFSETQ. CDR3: CVSSPRSYILNSYEQYF. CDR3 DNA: TGCGTCAGCAGCCCCAGATCCTATATACTGAACTCCTACGAGCAGTACTTC.

This CDR3 reads CASSRPRGFTTGELFF. Here the CDR3 DNA reads TGTGCCAGCAGCCGCCCACGAGGGTTTACCACCGGGGAGCTGTTTTTT. The gene calls are TRBV11-2 and TRBJ2-2, with a tentative D call TRBD2 (5 bases). V was pared by 5 bases and J by 4 bases, with 17 bases between. CDR3 size: 16 residues. CDR1 and CDR2 from the germline V gene are SGHAT and FQNNGV.

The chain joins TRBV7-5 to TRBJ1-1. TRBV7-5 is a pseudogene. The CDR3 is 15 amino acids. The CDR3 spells CARSLRPLGLTEAFF. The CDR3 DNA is TGTGCCAGAAGCTTACGTCCACTCGGCCTCACTGAAGCTTTCTTT.

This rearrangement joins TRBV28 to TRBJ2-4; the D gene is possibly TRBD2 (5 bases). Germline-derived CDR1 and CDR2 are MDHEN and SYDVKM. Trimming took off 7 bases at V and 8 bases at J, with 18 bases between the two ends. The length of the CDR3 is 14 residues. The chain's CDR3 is CASIRGGTGDIQYF. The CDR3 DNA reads TGTGCCAGCATCCGTGGTGGCACCGGGGACATTCAGTACTTC.

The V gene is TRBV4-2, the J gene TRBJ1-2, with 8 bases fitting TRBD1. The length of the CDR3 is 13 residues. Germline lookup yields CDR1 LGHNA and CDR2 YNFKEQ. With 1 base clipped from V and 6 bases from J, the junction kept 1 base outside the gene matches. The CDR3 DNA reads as TGTGCCAGCAGCCAAGGACAGGGGAATGGCTACACCTTC. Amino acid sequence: CASSQGQGNGYTF.

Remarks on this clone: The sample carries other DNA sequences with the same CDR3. The CDR3 DNA reads as TGTGCCAGCAGCCGGGGGACGGACTACGAGCAGTACTTC. It specifies CASSRGTDYEQYF. This chain joins TRBV11-2 and TRBJ2-7; TRBD2 is a possible D gene (6 bases). The CDR3 is 13 amino acids. V was pared by 5 bases and J by 3 bases, with 11 bases between. Germline V gives CDR1 SGHAT, CDR2 FQNNGV.

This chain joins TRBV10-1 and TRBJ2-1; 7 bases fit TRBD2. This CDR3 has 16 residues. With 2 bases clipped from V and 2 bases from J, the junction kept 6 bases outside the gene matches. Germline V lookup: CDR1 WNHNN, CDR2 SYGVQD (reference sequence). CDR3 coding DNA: TGCGCCAGCAGTGAGAGAGGCGGGGGAGCCTACAATGAGCAGTTCTTC. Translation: CASSERGGGAYNEQFF.

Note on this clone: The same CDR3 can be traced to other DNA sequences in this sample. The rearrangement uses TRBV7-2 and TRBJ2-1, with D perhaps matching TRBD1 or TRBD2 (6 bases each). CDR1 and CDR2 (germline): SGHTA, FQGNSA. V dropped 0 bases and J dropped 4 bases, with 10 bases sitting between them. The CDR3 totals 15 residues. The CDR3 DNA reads TGTGCCAGCAGCTTAGCGGGGGGCTTATACAATGAGCAGTTCTTC. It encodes CASSLAGGLYNEQFF.

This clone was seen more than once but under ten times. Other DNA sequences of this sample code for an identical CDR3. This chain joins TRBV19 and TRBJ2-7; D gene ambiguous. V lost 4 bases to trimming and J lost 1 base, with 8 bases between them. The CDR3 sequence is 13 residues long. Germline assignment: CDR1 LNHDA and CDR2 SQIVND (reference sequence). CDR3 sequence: CASSTGTSYEQYF. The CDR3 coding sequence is TGTGCCAGTAGTACAGGAACTTCCTACGAGCAGTACTTC.

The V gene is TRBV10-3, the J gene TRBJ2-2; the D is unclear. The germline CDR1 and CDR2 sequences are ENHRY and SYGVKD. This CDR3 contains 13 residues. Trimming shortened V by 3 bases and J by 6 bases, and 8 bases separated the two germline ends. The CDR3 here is CAISDSAAGELFF. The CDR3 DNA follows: TGTGCCATCAGTGACAGTGCAGCCGGGGAGCTGTTTTTT.

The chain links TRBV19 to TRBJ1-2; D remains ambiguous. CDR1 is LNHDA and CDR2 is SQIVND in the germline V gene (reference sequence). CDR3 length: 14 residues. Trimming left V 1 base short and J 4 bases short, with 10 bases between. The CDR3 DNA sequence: TGTGCCAGTAGTATAGTCCGGCAGCCCTATGGCTACACCTTC. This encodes CASSIVRQPYGYTF.